This is a list of T cell receptor beta chains from one sample in a study of CD8 T cells in Susac syndrome. TCRdb redid the calling of the immunoSEQ multiplex PCR reads with MiXCR, one entry per CDR3 protein. This sample has about 240,000 distinct CDR3 sequences, with about 96% found just once. The sample was CD4+ T cells from PBMCs. The source of these receptors is a human donor with Susac syndrome. CDR3s include the opening cysteine and the closing phenylalanine or tryptophan. Fields, in order: J gene, V gene, D gene, clone size, CDR3 DNA, CDR3 protein. A D gene is named only where the DNA matches it firmly. Where a row states a size, it is once, few, many or the class of an expanded clone; other rows omit it.

J gene: TRBJ2-3; V gene: TRBV4-1; D gene: .; clone size: .; CDR3 DNA: TGCGCCAGCAGCCCCCTAAGCGGTGACACAGATACGCAGTATTTT; CDR3 protein: CASSPLSGDTDTQYF
J gene: TRBJ2-3; V gene: TRBV5-1; D gene: .; clone size: .; CDR3 DNA: TGCGCCAGCAGACTGGAGGATACGCAGTATTTT; CDR3 protein: CASRLEDTQYF
J gene: TRBJ2-2; V gene: TRBV5-6; D gene: .; clone size: .; CDR3 DNA: TGTGCCAGCAGTCCGGTGGTTGGGGAGCTGTTTTTT; CDR3 protein: CASSPVVGELFF
J gene: TRBJ1-1; V gene: TRBV29-1; D gene: .; clone size: .; CDR3 DNA: TGCAGCGTTGGGGGTCAGCCCACGAACACTGAAGCTTTCTTT; CDR3 protein: CSVGGQPTNTEAFF
J gene: TRBJ2-5; V gene: TRBV7-2; D gene: .; clone size: .; CDR3 DNA: TGTGCCAGCAGCTTAGGTGTCCAGAACAACCAAGAGACCCAGTACTTC; CDR3 protein: CASSLGVQNNQETQYF
J gene: TRBJ1-2; V gene: TRBV20-1; D gene: .; clone size: .; CDR3 DNA: TGCAGTGCAGAGAGAGGGACCGTGGGTGGCTACACCTTC; CDR3 protein: CSAERGTVGGYTF
J gene: TRBJ1-1; V gene: TRBV18; D gene: TRBD1; clone size: .; CDR3 DNA: TGTGCCAGCTCACCTCCGGGACAGCAAAACACTGAAGCTTTCTTT; CDR3 protein: CASSPPGQQNTEAFF
J gene: TRBJ1-2; V gene: TRBV2; D gene: .; clone size: .; CDR3 DNA: TGTGCCAGCACCCCCAGGGGATCTCATGGCTACACCTTC; CDR3 protein: CASTPRGSHGYTF
J gene: TRBJ2-1; V gene: TRBV19; D gene: TRBD1; clone size: once; CDR3 DNA: TGTGCCAGTAGTATGGGACAGAGATACAATGAGCAGTTCTTC; CDR3 protein: CASSMGQRYNEQFF
J gene: TRBJ1-5; V gene: TRBV29-1; D gene: .; clone size: once; CDR3 DNA: TGCAGCGTTGTTTTGGGGGAGGGACGCAATCAGCCCCAGCATTTT; CDR3 protein: CSVVLGEGRNQPQHF
J gene: TRBJ2-1; V gene: TRBV25-1; D gene: .; clone size: once; CDR3 DNA: TGTGCCAGCCAGGACGTAAGCTCCTACAATGAGCAGTTCTTC; CDR3 protein: CASQDVSSYNEQFF
J gene: TRBJ1-5; V gene: TRBV6-5; D gene: .; clone size: .; CDR3 DNA: TGTGCCAGCAGTTCCAGACTCGCCCCTAGTCAGCCCCAGCATTTT; CDR3 protein: CASSSRLAPSQPQHF
J gene: TRBJ1-2; V gene: TRBV5-1; D gene: .; clone size: .; CDR3 DNA: TGCGCCAGCAGCCCGGACGGAGCTAACTATGGCTACACCTTC; CDR3 protein: CASSPDGANYGYTF
J gene: TRBJ2-1; V gene: TRBV11-3; D gene: .; clone size: .; CDR3 DNA: TGTGCCAGCAGCCTCACCAATGAGCAGTTCTTC; CDR3 protein: CASSLTNEQFF
J gene: TRBJ2-3; V gene: TRBV20-1; D gene: .; clone size: .; CDR3 DNA: TGCAGTGCTCCCTTTAGAGGGGGTACAGATACGCAGTATTTT; CDR3 protein: CSAPFRGGTDTQYF
J gene: TRBJ1-2; V gene: TRBV7-3; D gene: .; clone size: .; CDR3 DNA: TGTGCCAGCAGCTTTGGCCCTAACTATGGCTACACCTTC; CDR3 protein: CASSFGPNYGYTF
J gene: TRBJ2-2; V gene: TRBV6-2/TRBV6-3; D gene: .; clone size: .; CDR3 DNA: TGTGCCAGCAGTTACTCGTGGACTACAGCCGGGGAGCTGTTTTTT; CDR3 protein: CASSYSWTTAGELFF
J gene: TRBJ2-7; V gene: TRBV7-8; D gene: .; clone size: once; CDR3 DNA: TGTGCCAGCAGCTTTCTCCCAGCGGGCTCCTACGAGCAGTACTTC; CDR3 protein: CASSFLPAGSYEQYF
J gene: TRBJ2-2; V gene: TRBV14; D gene: .; clone size: .; CDR3 DNA: TGTGCCAGCCGATTACAGGGTGCCGGGGAGCTGTTTTTT; CDR3 protein: CASRLQGAGELFF
J gene: TRBJ2-1; V gene: TRBV24-1; D gene: .; clone size: .; CDR3 DNA: TGTGCCACCAGTGACCCGATTTGGGGATACAATGAGCAGTTCTTC; CDR3 protein: CATSDPIWGYNEQFF
J gene: TRBJ2-6; V gene: TRBV6-1; D gene: .; clone size: .; CDR3 DNA: TGTGCCAGCACTCTGGCGGCTCAGGGGGCCAACGTCCTGACTTTC; CDR3 protein: CASTLAAQGANVLTF
J gene: TRBJ2-7; V gene: TRBV29-1; D gene: .; clone size: .; CDR3 DNA: TGCAGCGTTGAAGCAGGGGTGTACGAGCAGTACTTC; CDR3 protein: CSVEAGVYEQYF
J gene: TRBJ2-5; V gene: TRBV7-9; D gene: .; clone size: .; CDR3 DNA: TGTGCCAGCAGCTCCTCCGGGCCGCCGCCGGAGACCCAGTACTTC; CDR3 protein: CASSSSGPPPETQYF
J gene: TRBJ2-5; V gene: TRBV7-6; D gene: .; clone size: .; CDR3 DNA: TGTGCCAGCAGCTTAGACCAGGGGCCGAAAGAGACCCAGTACTTC; CDR3 protein: CASSLDQGPKETQYF
J gene: TRBJ2-1; V gene: TRBV10-2; D gene: .; clone size: .; CDR3 DNA: TGCGCCAGCAGTGAGTCGAGAGGATCGGTGCGGGATAGGAATGAGCAGTTCTTC; CDR3 protein: CASSESRGSVRDRNEQFF
J gene: TRBJ1-1; V gene: TRBV27; D gene: .; clone size: .; CDR3 DNA: TGTGCCAGCGGTCGAAGACTCCAGAACACTGAAGCTTTCTTT; CDR3 protein: CASGRRLQNTEAFF
J gene: TRBJ2-1; V gene: TRBV12-3/TRBV12-4; D gene: TRBD1; clone size: .; CDR3 DNA: TGTGCCAGCAGTTTGGCAGGGGGCTTCGGTGAGCAGTTCTTC; CDR3 protein: CASSLAGGFGEQFF
J gene: TRBJ1-2; V gene: TRBV29-1; D gene: .; clone size: .; CDR3 DNA: TGCAGCGTTGAAGGTCCCCTCTATGGCTACACCTTC; CDR3 protein: CSVEGPLYGYTF
J gene: TRBJ2-4; V gene: TRBV12-3/TRBV12-4; D gene: .; clone size: .; CDR3 DNA: TGTGCCAGCAGTTTGCGCATTCAGTACTTC; CDR3 protein: CASSLRIQYF
J gene: TRBJ2-2; V gene: TRBV24-1; D gene: .; clone size: .; CDR3 DNA: TGTGCCACCGCCGGAGCAGGTGTCGGGGAGCTGTTTTTT; CDR3 protein: CATAGAGVGELFF
J gene: TRBJ2-1; V gene: TRBV27; D gene: .; clone size: .; CDR3 DNA: TGTGCCAGCAGTTTGATGGGGGTTTGGGAGCAGTTCTTC; CDR3 protein: CASSLMGVWEQFF
J gene: TRBJ2-3; V gene: TRBV20-1; D gene: .; clone size: .; CDR3 DNA: TGCAGTGCCCAGTGGGCGGCGGGAAGCACAGATACGCAGTATTTT; CDR3 protein: CSAQWAAGSTDTQYF
J gene: TRBJ1-4; V gene: TRBV9; D gene: .; clone size: .; CDR3 DNA: TGTGCCAGCAGCGGCCAAGGCGCTAATGAAAAACTGTTTTTT; CDR3 protein: CASSGQGANEKLFF
J gene: TRBJ2-1; V gene: TRBV29-1; D gene: TRBD1; clone size: .; CDR3 DNA: TGCAGCGTTGGGGGACAGTATTACAATGAGCAGTTCTTC; CDR3 protein: CSVGGQYYNEQFF
J gene: TRBJ2-5; V gene: TRBV2; D gene: .; clone size: few; CDR3 DNA: TGTGCCAGCTCAGAGGGAGAGACCCAGTACTTC; CDR3 protein: CASSEGETQYF
J gene: TRBJ1-1; V gene: TRBV6-5; D gene: .; clone size: .; CDR3 DNA: TGTGCCAGCAGTTACGCTCACAGGGAGAGGGCTTTCTTT; CDR3 protein: CASSYAHRERAFF
J gene: TRBJ2-3; V gene: TRBV20-1; D gene: .; clone size: .; CDR3 DNA: TGCAGTGCTAGGGACAGAGCGTTTGTCGCAGATACGCAGTATTTT; CDR3 protein: CSARDRAFVADTQYF
J gene: TRBJ2-7; V gene: TRBV18; D gene: TRBD2; clone size: .; CDR3 DNA: TGTGCCAGCTCACCGACCGGGAGGGCGGTGAGGGAGCAGTACTTC; CDR3 protein: CASSPTGRAVREQYF
J gene: TRBJ2-6; V gene: TRBV7-2; D gene: .; clone size: once; CDR3 DNA: TGTGCCAGGAGAGGTACTGGTGTGTCCGGGGCCAACGTCCTGACTTTC; CDR3 protein: CARRGTGVSGANVLTF
J gene: TRBJ1-4; V gene: TRBV9; D gene: .; clone size: .; CDR3 DNA: TGTGCCAGCACCGGCCGCTGGGATAATGAAAAACTGTTTTTT; CDR3 protein: CASTGRWDNEKLFF
J gene: TRBJ1-5; V gene: TRBV12-5; D gene: .; clone size: .; CDR3 DNA: TGTGCTAGTCGGCAGGGCGATCAGCCCCAGCATTTT; CDR3 protein: CASRQGDQPQHF
J gene: TRBJ2-1; V gene: TRBV20-1; D gene: .; clone size: .; CDR3 DNA: TGCAGTGCTAGAGACCCCCTTCTTCACAATGAGCAGTTCTTC; CDR3 protein: CSARDPLLHNEQFF
J gene: TRBJ2-6; V gene: TRBV11-1; D gene: .; clone size: .; CDR3 DNA: TGTGCCAGCAGCTTTGACAGCTCTGGGGCCAACGTCCTGACTTTC; CDR3 protein: CASSFDSSGANVLTF
J gene: TRBJ1-2; V gene: TRBV7-9; D gene: .; clone size: .; CDR3 DNA: TGTGCCAGCAGCTTAGAGGGAAGTATTGGCTACACCTTC; CDR3 protein: CASSLEGSIGYTF
J gene: TRBJ2-1; V gene: TRBV9; D gene: TRBD2; clone size: .; CDR3 DNA: TGTGCCAGCAGCACAGGGACTAGCGGACCCTACAATGAGCAGTTCTTC; CDR3 protein: CASSTGTSGPYNEQFF
J gene: TRBJ1-1; V gene: TRBV27; D gene: .; clone size: .; CDR3 DNA: TGTGCCAGCAGTTCCCCGGGGCGTTGGACTGAAGCTTTCTTT; CDR3 protein: CASSSPGRWTEAFF
J gene: TRBJ2-2; V gene: TRBV3-1; D gene: .; clone size: .; CDR3 DNA: TGTGCCAGCAGCCAAGATAACCAGGCGAACACCGGGGAGCTGTTTTTT; CDR3 protein: CASSQDNQANTGELFF
J gene: TRBJ2-1; V gene: TRBV29-1; D gene: TRBD2; clone size: .; CDR3 DNA: TGCAGCGTTTTGACTAGCGGGAGGAGGTATGAGCAGTTCTTC; CDR3 protein: CSVLTSGRRYEQFF
J gene: TRBJ1-5; V gene: TRBV10-3; D gene: .; clone size: .; CDR3 DNA: TGTGCCATCAGTGAGTCGGATTCCGGGACGGAGACCAATCAGCCCCAGCATTTT; CDR3 protein: CAISESDSGTETNQPQHF
J gene: TRBJ2-2; V gene: TRBV5-4; D gene: .; clone size: .; CDR3 DNA: TGTGCCAGCAGCTTCGACAGGACCGGGGAGCTGTTTTTT; CDR3 protein: CASSFDRTGELFF
J gene: TRBJ2-7; V gene: TRBV3-1; D gene: .; clone size: .; CDR3 DNA: TGTGCCAGCAGCCGAATGCTAGTACTTGGGGGCGAGCAGTACTTC; CDR3 protein: CASSRMLVLGGEQYF
J gene: TRBJ2-7; V gene: TRBV29-1; D gene: .; clone size: .; CDR3 DNA: TGCAGCGTTGCGCCGGGCAGGGGCTACGAGCAGTACTTC; CDR3 protein: CSVAPGRGYEQYF
J gene: TRBJ2-7; V gene: TRBV18; D gene: .; clone size: .; CDR3 DNA: TGTGCCAGCTCCGGGGCCTCCCCCCCTACCGAGCAGTACTTC; CDR3 protein: CASSGASPPTEQYF
J gene: TRBJ1-5; V gene: TRBV12-3/TRBV12-4; D gene: .; clone size: .; CDR3 DNA: TGTGCCAGCAGCCACGTTCAGGGGTGGATGCAGCCCCAGCATTTT; CDR3 protein: CASSHVQGWMQPQHF
J gene: TRBJ2-5; V gene: TRBV20-1; D gene: TRBD2; clone size: .; CDR3 DNA: TGCAGTGCTAAGGGGACTAGCGATCCTGGGGAGACCCAGTACTTC; CDR3 protein: CSAKGTSDPGETQYF